Shown below are 3 T cell receptor beta chains from a single sample sequenced in a study of blood T cell repertoires in COVID-19 (dated by TCRdb to 2020 to 2022). Libraries were built with the immunoSEQ multiplex PCR assay. Held by TCRdb, this immuneACCESS table contains in-frame sequences only and omits some clones. Under half of the omission traces to an unresolved V gene where checked; the cause of the rest is unknown. The sample includes around 250,000 clones, with around 90% observed a single time. Together, the top ten hold 0.9% to 1% of the sample. The specimen was peripheral blood. The receptors shown here come from a middle-aged woman who had recovered from COVID-19.

This clone was seen only once. The chain couples TRBV19 to TRBJ2-1, with D possibly matching TRBD2 (5 bases). CDR3 length: 13 residues. Germline V lookup: CDR1 LNHDA, CDR2 SQIVND (reference sequence). With 3 bases removed from V and 14 bases from J, the gap between germline ends came to 17 bases. The CDR3 region has the DNA TGTGCCAGTAGTATCCAAGCGGAGCCCAATAAGTTCTTC. Translated: CASSIQAEPNKFF.

This chain links TRBV3-1 (or the pseudogene TRBV3-2) with TRBJ2-1; 9 positions match TRBD2. V shed 0 bases, J shed 4 bases, and the junction held 4 bases outside the gene matches. CDR3 length: 16 residues. The germline V gene encodes CDR1 LGHDT and CDR2 YNNKEL (reference sequence). The CDR3 is CASSQDGLAGYNEQFF. CDR3 nucleotide sequence: TGTGCCAGCAGCCAAGACGGGCTAGCGGGGTACAATGAGCAGTTCTTC.

V is TRBV4-1 and J is TRBJ2-7; 9 nucleotides align to TRBD2. CDR3 length: 16 amino acids. V lost 2 bases, J lost 3 bases, and 8 bases stayed unmatched. Germline CDR1 and CDR2: MGHRA and YSYEKL. CDR3 protein: CASSQSAGREGYEQYF. Written as DNA, the CDR3 is TGCGCCAGCAGCCAATCCGCGGGGCGGGAGGGCTACGAGCAGTACTTC.